The rows below give T cell receptor beta chains drawn from one sample of a study of T-cell memory formation after mild COVID-19. One entry per CDR3 protein, called by TCRdb with MiXCR from the 5' RACE reads. The sample lists 150,000 to 200,000 distinct CDR3 sequences, 13% to 15% occurring once. The sequenced sample consisted of PBMCs or a T cell subset sorted from them (not recorded which). These receptors came from an adult woman who had mild COVID-19 (a few samples of this study predate the infection). Cell type and time point are not known. CDR3s include the opening cysteine and the closing phenylalanine or tryptophan. The D gene is left open where the match is weak. Not all rows give a size; the values are once, few, many and, for expanded clones, a class.

d_call	j_call	clone_size	v_call	cdr3_aa	cdr3_nt
.	TRBJ2-3	many	TRBV10-3	CAISAGTSTDTQYF	TGTGCCATCAGTGCAGGCACTAGCACAGATACGCAGTATTTT
.	TRBJ2-5	few	TRBV5-1	CASSSGTSLSRETQYF	TGCGCCAGCAGCTCCGGGACATCCCTCTCGCGGGAGACCCAGTACTTC
.	TRBJ2-4	few	TRBV6-2/TRBV6-3	CASSYSDLNIQYF	TGTGCCAGCAGTTACTCGGACCTAAACATTCAGTACTTC
.	TRBJ2-1	.	TRBV27	CASSPKLQGFPPNEQFF	TGTGCCAGCAGCCCAAAGCTCCAGGGATTCCCCCCCAATGAGCAGTTCTTC
.	TRBJ2-1	few	TRBV15	CATRQDSYNEQFF	TGTGCCACCAGACAGGACTCCTACAATGAGCAGTTCTTC
TRBD1	TRBJ2-7	few	TRBV29-1	CSTRDRDRTYEQYF	TGCAGCACAAGAGACCGGGACAGAACCTACGAGCAGTACTTC
.	TRBJ2-2	few	TRBV29-1	CSVVRGPTNTGELFF	TGCAGCGTTGTGAGGGGCCCTACGAACACCGGGGAGCTGTTTTTT
.	TRBJ2-3	.	TRBV24-1	CATRGTSQPTDTQYF	TGTGCCACCAGAGGGACATCACAACCGACAGATACGCAGTATTTT
.	TRBJ2-3	.	TRBV5-6	CASSLGRSGTQYF	TGTGCCAGCAGCCTTGGACGGTCCGGTACGCAGTATTTT
.	TRBJ2-1	.	TRBV3-1	CASSPAGWAYNEQFF	TGTGCCAGCAGCCCTGCGGGGTGGGCCTACAATGAGCAGTTCTTC
.	TRBJ1-6	few	TRBV6-5	CASRFGGATIPSPLHF	TGTGCAAGCAGATTCGGAGGAGCTACTATTCCCTCACCCCTCCACTTT